The clone carrying this T cell receptor (beta chain) was picked up many times. What it recognizes is unknown. The authors made TCR beta libraries by quantitative 5'-RACE with molecular barcodes. TCRdb called the 5' RACE reads again in MiXCR, with one record for every CDR3 protein. The table has some 38,000 distinct CDR3 sequences, roughly 3.1% seen once. This record comes from a study of CD8 T cells in ankylosing spondylitis. Study results and caveats: The study looked at matched synovial fluid samples from ankylosing spondylitis patients. Disease-linked clones were reported to be significantly enriched there. Reports of some motif variants in reactive arthritis synovial fluid and blood predate this one.

The specimen sequenced was blood, either unsorted or a sorted T cell fraction (not recorded which). This TCR came from a male donor with ankylosing spondylitis or in good health (not recorded which).

The CDR3 nucleotides are TGTGCCAGCAGCGTAGGGGCACCCGACACTGAAGCTTTCTTT. Protein product: CASSVGAPDTEAFF. The chain recombines TRBV9 with TRBJ1-1; no clear D gene. V was shortened by 0 bases and J by 3 bases, with 9 bases between the two germline ends. Germline V lookup: CDR1 SGDLS, CDR2 YYNGEE. The CDR3 contains 14 residues. Using reference TRBV9 and TRBJ1-1 for the parts outside the CDR3, the full variable domain is DSGVTQTPKHLITATGQRVTLRCSPRSGDLSVYWYQQSLDQGLQFLIQYYNGEERAKGNILERFSAQQFPDLHSELNLSSLELGDSALYFCASSVGAPDTEAFFGQGTRLTVV.